One and the same sample provided the 32 T cell receptor beta chains below, sequenced in a study of T cells in Graves' hyperthyroidism and ophthalmopathy (dated by TCRdb to about 2019). The library came from multiplex PCR. Data came from an Illumina HiSeq 2000. The TCR beta CDR3 regions were amplified from the RNA transcripts. The first round of RT-PCR for the TCR CDR3 was performed with the HTBI primer set and the Qiagen OneStep RT-PCR kit. Clones were called with MiXCR by TCRdb after fastp trimmed the public reads at Q25, and only in-frame beta chains were retained. A single entry per CDR3 protein holds the most common genes and DNA from its merged rows. The sample has approximately 270,000 distinct CDR3 sequences on record, roughly 15% of them singletons. More than 10% of the sample rests with the top ten. The sequenced sample was blood. These receptors originate from a woman between 40 and 55 years old with Graves' hyperthyroidism that later progressed to Graves' ophthalmopathy.

Ten or more counts support this clonotype. The chain uses TRBV28 and TRBJ1-2; D gene unclear. Trimming removed 2 bases from V and 4 bases from J, with 5 bases in between. CDR3 length: 12 amino acids. Germline V CDR1 and CDR2: MDHEN, SYDVKM. DNA for the CDR3: TGTGCCAGCAGTTTAGAGATCTATGGCTACACCTTC. This gives the protein CASSLEIYGYTF.

The genes are TRBV9 and TRBJ1-1; D is perhaps TRBD1 (6 bases). Trimming took off 3 bases at V and 0 bases at J, with 21 bases between the two ends. Germline V CDR1 and CDR2: SGDLS, YYNGEE. The CDR3 is 18 amino acids. The CDR3 region has the DNA TGTGCCAGCAGCGCTAGTGGGGAGGGACACATCATGAACACTGAAGCTTTCTTT. Its translation: CASSASGEGHIMNTEAFF.

This clonotype was counted only a few times. The conserved phenylalanine or tryptophan is not found at the CDR3 terminus, so this likely reflects a read error. The genes are TRBV11-2 and TRBJ2-4, with 7 positions matching TRBD1. The CDR3 has 17 residues. The J segment lost 0 bases and the V segment lost 2 bases, leaving 7 bases of the junction unmatched. Germline V gene sequence: CDR1 SGHAT, CDR2 FQNNGV. The CDR3, as DNA: TGTGCCAGCAGCTTAAGGGACAGTTCTCTAGCCAAAAACATTCAGTACTGC. Its translation: CASSLRDSSLAKNIQYC.

A note on this clonotype: At one of its ends the junction is not consistent with the germline gene, which may arise from a read error. For the CDR3, the DNA is TGTGCCAGCAGTGGAATAGGGACTAGCGGGGACCACGAGACCCAGTACTTC. The encoded protein is CASSGIGTSGDHETQYF. V is TRBV2 and J is TRBJ2-5; 13 bases fit TRBD2. The germline CDR1 and CDR2 sequences are SNHLY and FYNNEI. The CDR3 spans 17 residues.

The sample holds a few counts of this clonotype. The V call is TRBV15, the J call TRBJ2-7, with TRBD1 identical over 10 bases. V was clipped by 3 bases and J by 3 bases; unmatched bases: 8. This CDR3 comprises 16 residues. Per the germline V gene, CDR1 is LNHNV and CDR2 is YYDKDF (reference sequence). The CDR3 DNA follows: TGTGCCACCAGCAGCGGACAGGGGGGCTTTTACTACGAGCAGTACTTC. Translation gives CATSSGQGGFYYEQYF.

This clonotype was counted at least ten times. V usage is TRBV27 and J usage is TRBJ2-3, with D perhaps TRBD2 (6 bases). Trimming pared 5 bases from V and 8 bases from J, leaving 14 bases between. The CDR3 covers 13 residues. Germline V gives CDR1 MNHEY, CDR2 SMNVEV (reference sequence). In DNA, the CDR3 is TGTGCCAGCAGTCCCACCTGGGGGGTTACGCAGTATTTT. It specifies CASSPTWGVTQYF.

This clonotype has only a few counts. The V and J genes are TRBV4-2 and TRBJ2-1; possibly TRBD2 for D (6 bases). CDR1 LGHNA and CDR2 YNFKEQ come from the germline V gene. CDR3 length: 15 amino acids. The V and J ends lost 0 bases and 4 bases respectively, with 10 bases between them. In DNA form, the CDR3 reads TGTGCCAGCAGCCAAGATCGCGGGATATACAATGAGCAGTTCTTC. It yields the protein CASSQDRGIYNEQFF.

This clonotype appeared many times. The chain employs TRBV12-3 or TRBV12-4 and TRBJ1-1; D not resolved. This CDR3 is built from 13 residues. The ends were cut back, 5 bases at V and 7 bases at J, with 14 bases in the middle. The CDR3 protein is CASSPQVLGEAFF. In DNA, the CDR3 is TGTGCCAGCAGTCCCCAGGTGTTGGGTGAAGCTTTCTTT.

This clonotype was detected many times. The chain is built from TRBV7-3 and TRBJ2-1; 11 positions match TRBD2. Trimming took 5 bases from V and 8 from J; bases not matched to a gene: 17. The CDR3 loop spans 18 amino acids. Germline loops: CDR1 SGHTA, CDR2 FQGTGA. As DNA, the CDR3 is TGTGCCAGCAGCGAGGCCCCCTTTCGACTAGCGGGATTTGATGAGCAGTTCTTC. Translated: CASSEAPFRLAGFDEQFF.

In this sample, this clonotype turned up many times. The rearrangement uses TRBV3-1 and TRBJ2-7, with 7 positions matching TRBD2. The CDR3 sequence is 16 residues long. Germline CDR1 is LGHDT and CDR2 is YNNKEL (reference sequence). V shed 4 bases and J 3 bases; nucleotides not matched to a gene: 12. CDR3 loop: CASSPRGSAGNYEQYF. The DNA of the CDR3 is TGTGCCAGCAGCCCCCGAGGATCAGCGGGGAACTACGAGCAGTACTTC.

This clonotype was seen ten or more times. The chain has TRBV10-3 and TRBJ1-4, with TRBD1 as a possible D gene (6 bases). Germline V gene lookup returns CDR1 ENHRY and CDR2 SYGVKD. V lost 6 bases and J lost 5, with 10 bases in between. CDR3 size: 13 residues. CDR3 in DNA: TGTGCCATCAGGTCGACAGGAAATGAAAAACTGTTTTTT. The encoded protein is CAIRSTGNEKLFF.

This clonotype has ten or more counts. The chain is built from TRBV9 and TRBJ2-5; D not certain. Germline V lookup: CDR1 SGDLS, CDR2 YYNGEE. Deletions cut 0 bases from V and 5 bases from J, with 14 bases between. This CDR3 comprises 15 residues. The CDR3 region has the DNA TGTGCCAGCAGCGTAGGGTCAGGCAACCGGGAGACCCAGTACTTC. Protein product: CASSVGSGNRETQYF.

The sample holds many counts of this clonotype. The chain has TRBV4-1 and TRBJ2-1; D tentatively fits TRBD1 or TRBD2 (5 bases each). The germline V gene encodes CDR1 MGHRA and CDR2 YSYEKL. The V end was cut by 3 bases, the J end by 2 bases, with 14 bases between. The CDR3 is 16 amino acids. The CDR3 reads CASSHVGRRPYNEQFF. For the CDR3, the DNA is TGCGCCAGCAGCCACGTGGGACGGCGGCCCTACAATGAGCAGTTCTTC.

J is TRBJ2-6 and V is TRBV11-3, with D uncertain. V dropped 1 base and J dropped 4 bases, with 11 bases sitting between them. Germline CDR1 and CDR2: SGHNT and YENEEA. The CDR3 spans 16 residues. This chain's CDR3 is CASSLGSGSGANVLTF. CDR3 bases: TGTGCCAGCAGCTTAGGGTCCGGCTCCGGGGCCAACGTCCTGACTTTC.

This clonotype was seen at least ten times. The gene calls are TRBV2 and TRBJ1-2, with D uncertain. Germline lookup yields CDR1 SNHLY and CDR2 FYNNEI. Trimming removed 8 bases from V and 8 bases from J, with 15 bases in between. CDR3 size: 12 residues. Here the CDR3 reads CASVLGLGGYTF. The CDR3 DNA reads TGTGCCAGCGTACTAGGCTTGGGGGGCTACACCTTC.

This clonotype appeared a few times. The chain uses TRBV12-3 or TRBV12-4 and TRBJ1-2; no clear D. CDR3 size: 17 residues. The V end was cut by 4 bases, the J end by 6 bases, with 24 bases between. As DNA, the CDR3 is TGTGCCAGCAGTTCCACGGCGTTCGGGGTATTGGTCCATGGCTACACCTTC. Amino acid sequence: CASSSTAFGVLVHGYTF.

The chain has TRBV3-1 and TRBJ1-2; D gene ambiguous. Germline CDR1 and CDR2: LGHDT and YNNKEL (reference sequence). The V end lost 5 bases, the J end lost 6 bases, and 19 bases lay between the germline ends. CDR3 length equals 15 residues. The CDR3 sequence: CASSGWLGLGNGYTF. The CDR3 nucleotides read TGTGCCAGCAGCGGGTGGTTGGGTCTGGGGAATGGCTACACCTTC.

This sequence joins TRBV5-1 and TRBJ2-1; TRBD2 aligns across 7 bases. The CDR3 loop spans 15 amino acids. The V and J ends lost 0 bases and 9 bases, in that order; junction bases with no gene match: 9. The germline gives CDR1 SGHRS, CDR2 YFSETQ. CDR3 sequence reads: CASSLGETSQTEQFF. The CDR3 coding sequence is TGCGCCAGCAGCTTGGGTGAGACTAGCCAAACTGAGCAGTTCTTC.

The chain uses TRBV7-3 and TRBJ2-7; 8 nucleotides agree with TRBD2. CDR3 length: 17 residues. Unmatched junction bases numbered 15, after V lost 5 bases and J lost 3 bases. Germline V gene sequence: CDR1 SGHTA, CDR2 FQGTGA. The CDR3 here is CASSPSGGGGEDYEQYF. Written as DNA, the CDR3 is TGTGCCAGCAGCCCATCCGGGGGGGGCGGAGAGGACTACGAGCAGTACTTC.

The sample holds many counts of this clonotype. The chain combines TRBV2 with TRBJ2-3; maybe TRBD1 (6 bases). CDR1 is SNHLY and CDR2 is FYNNEI in the germline V gene. The CDR3 sequence is 12 residues long. V lost 6 bases, J lost 6 bases, and 10 bases lay in between. The CDR3 coding sequence is TGTGCCAGCAGACTCACAGGGGATACGCAGTATTTT. As protein: CASRLTGDTQYF.

For this clonotype: One end of the junction does not line up with germline, which may come from a read error. This chain joins TRBV7-7 and TRBJ2-7; D may match TRBD1 or TRBD2 (5 bases each). The CDR3 has 14 amino acids. The germline CDR1 and CDR2 sequences are SSHAT and FNYEAQ (reference sequence). CDR3 region: CASSSGTNPYEQYF. DNA for the CDR3: TGTGCTAGCAGCTCCGGGACCAATCCCTACGAGCAGTACTTC.

The chain has TRBV14 and TRBJ1-6; D is undetermined. Trimming took 0 bases from V and 14 from J, leaving 17 bases between them. The CDR3 length is 15 residues. The germline V gene encodes CDR1 SGHDN and CDR2 FVKESK. The CDR3 spells CASSQDWGKFMTLHF. The CDR3 DNA reads as TGTGCCAGCAGCCAAGATTGGGGAAAATTCATGACCCTCCACTTT.

This sequence joins TRBV7-9 and TRBJ2-1; 9 nucleotides agree with TRBD2. Germline CDR1 reads SEHNR; CDR2 reads FQNEAQ (reference sequence). This CDR3 is 14 amino acids long. Germline trimming cut 5 bases from V and 7 bases from J; bases unmatched to any gene: 6. In DNA, the CDR3 is TGTGCCAGCAGCCTCGAAGCGGGAGGTAATGAGCAGTTCTTC. Amino acid sequence: CASSLEAGGNEQFF.

This chain joins TRBV6-2 or TRBV6-3 and TRBJ1-5; a possible D gene is TRBD1 (5 bases). Deletions cut 2 bases from V and 6 bases from J, with 14 bases between. The CDR3 sequence is 15 residues long. Germline V CDR1 and CDR2: MNHEY, SVGEGT. CDR3 residues: CASSYGGGDGQPQHF. The CDR3 DNA sequence: TGTGCCAGCAGTTACGGTGGAGGGGATGGTCAGCCCCAGCATTTT.

This clonotype was counted at least ten times. The chain recombines TRBV24-1 with TRBJ1-5, with TRBD1 identical over 8 bases. This CDR3 region has 16 residues. Unmatched junction bases numbered 7, after V lost 4 bases and J lost 3 bases. CDR1 and CDR2 (germline): KGHDR, SFDVKD. The CDR3 sequence is CATSEAGTGSNQPQHF. DNA of the CDR3: TGTGCCACCAGTGAAGCCGGGACAGGTTCCAATCAGCCCCAGCATTTT.

This clonotype has a count of ten or more. This chain uses TRBV3-1 with TRBJ2-1, with unresolved D. Germline V gene data show CDR1 as LGHDT and CDR2 as YNNKEL (reference sequence). There are 15 residues in the CDR3. V dropped 6 bases and J dropped 2 bases, with 14 bases sitting between them. The CDR3, as DNA: TGTGCCAGCAGTTTCGAGCCGGTTGCCTACAATGAGCAGTTCTTC. Translation: CASSFEPVAYNEQFF.

There are many counts of this clonotype. The rearrangement uses TRBV29-1 and TRBJ2-3; 9 bases are shared with TRBD2. The germline V gene has CDR1 SQVTM and CDR2 ANQGSEA. Losses at the gene ends were 6 bases for V and 2 bases for J; bases not matched to a gene: 6. The CDR3 spans 14 residues. The DNA for the CDR3 is TGCAGCGTCATTAGCGGGAGTTACACAGATACGCAGTATTTT. It encodes CSVISGSYTDTQYF.

The sample holds many counts of this clonotype. The chain combines TRBV10-3 with TRBJ2-7; 8 nucleotides agree with TRBD2. The CDR3 spans 20 residues. Germline values: CDR1 ENHRY, CDR2 SYGVKD. With V trimmed by 0 bases and J by 4 bases, 20 bases remained unmatched. CDR3 DNA: TGTGCCATCAGTGAGTCGGCCCATGCGGCGGTAGCGGGACTCCCATACGAGCAGTACTTC. It encodes CAISESAHAAVAGLPYEQYF.

This clonotype was seen repeatedly, ten times or more. The chain is built from TRBV11-2 and TRBJ2-2, with D maybe TRBD2 (6 bases). The V end lost 6 bases, the J end lost 0 bases, and 11 bases lay between the germline ends. The germline V gene has CDR1 SGHAT and CDR2 FQNNGV. The CDR3 covers 15 residues. This CDR3 is CASRKTRSNTGELFF. The CDR3 DNA follows: TGTGCCAGCAGAAAGACTAGATCGAACACCGGGGAGCTGTTTTTT.

This clonotype has just a few counts. A read error may produce the germline difference seen at one junction end. V gene TRBV6-1 combines with J gene TRBJ1-2, with D unresolved. The CDR3 consists of 15 residues. Germline CDR1 reads MNHNS; CDR2 reads SASEGT. The CDR3 is CASSEALSANYGYTF. The CDR3 DNA is TGTGCCAGCAGTGAAGCGCTTTCGGCTAATTATGGCTACACCTTC.

In this sample, this clonotype turned up many times. The chain uses TRBV11-2 and TRBJ1-1; weak D call: TRBD1 (6 bases). V lost 4 bases and J lost 0, with 12 bases in between. From germline, CDR1 is SGHAT and CDR2 FQNNGV. This CDR3 has 15 amino acids. The CDR3 coding sequence is TGTGCCAGCAGCTGGGCCGGGACATTGAACACTGAAGCTTTCTTT. Protein sequence: CASSWAGTLNTEAFF.

This clonotype was counted ten times or more. The chain joins TRBV12-3 or TRBV12-4 to TRBJ2-1, with TRBD2 as a possible D gene (6 bases). V lost 3 bases and J 14 bases, leaving 11 bases between the germline ends. This CDR3 is built from 11 residues. The chain's CDR3 is CASSFPGLEFF. As DNA, the CDR3 is TGTGCCAGCAGTTTTCCGGGACTCGAGTTCTTC.